This T cell receptor beta chain was sequenced during a study of cytomegalovirus exposure and HLA in healthy donors. This clone was picked up one time. What it binds is unknown. Whole-study findings and limits: The study designated about 180 TCR beta chains cytomegalovirus-associated. Accounts indicate the classifier identified cytomegalovirus status with strong specificity and sensitivity. First-cohort TCR clusters tended to co-occur in the approximately 110 validation repertoires, a later analysis found.

The assay was immunoSEQ multiplex PCR, and TCRdb's table has in-frame clones only and misses some. The data hold some 78,000 clones, with 90% to 97% observed a single time. With V trimmed by 4 bases and J by 0 bases, 10 bases remained unmatched. Germline CDR1 SGHKS, CDR2 YYEKEE (reference sequence). The CDR3 sequence is 16 residues long. The specimen sequenced was PBMCs. The V and J genes are TRBV5-5 and TRBJ2-7, with 7 bases identical to TRBD2. This TCR was sampled from a man younger than 35 in good health and CMV-seropositive. CDR3 region: CASSRMGLAVSYEQYF. CDR3 sequence (DNA): TGTGCCAGCAGCCGGATGGGTCTAGCGGTCTCCTACGAGCAGTACTTC.